Below, 9 T cell receptor beta chains from the same sample are listed, as sequenced in a study of T cell clonotyping in hematopoietic cell transplantation (dated by TCRdb to the early 2020s). Per the publication, the time point label means: recipient sample about 28 days before transplant, after cytoreduction. The receptor library was made with the immunoSEQ multiplex PCR assay. Here the immuneACCESS table is served through TCRdb, limited to in-frame sequences with V and J called. Missing clones are a known gap in these copies; in checked studies unresolved V genes cover under half, and the rest lacks a known reason. The sample yields around 19,000 clones; roughly 80% were counted once. Over 15% of the sample is taken by the ten largest. Sequencing was performed on peripheral blood mononuclear cells, taken before stem cell transplant. The receptors were sampled from a man aged 55-75 years with acute myeloid leukemia. Some clones in this sample may be carry-over from other donors' samples.

The rearrangement joins TRBV6-5 to TRBJ1-3; D is ambiguous. CDR1 MNHEY and CDR2 SVGAGI come from the germline V gene. The V and J ends lost 2 bases and 0 bases respectively, with 8 bases between them. This CDR3 is built from 15 residues. CDR3 in DNA: TGTGCCAGCAGTTACGGGCACAGCTCTGGAAACACCATATATTTT. Protein: CASSYGHSSGNTIYF.

The J gene is TRBJ2-2, the V gene TRBV15, with 13 bases aligning to TRBD2. The CDR3 is 23 residues long. CDR1 and CDR2 from the germline V gene are LNHNV and YYDKDF (reference sequence). V was pared by 0 bases and J by 4 bases, with 20 bases of the junction left unmatched. The CDR3 bases are TGTGCCACCAGCAGAGAAAGGGACTCCAAAACAACTAGCGGGGGGGAGAGCACCGGGGAGCTGTTTTTT. It is translated as CATSRERDSKTTSGGESTGELFF.

The CDR3 sequence: CASSEAGGGYEQYF. The CDR3 nucleotides read TGTGCCAGCAGTGAAGCCGGCGGGGGATACGAGCAGTACTTC. The rearrangement joins TRBV2 to TRBJ2-7, with 7 positions matching TRBD2. From germline, CDR1 is SNHLY and CDR2 FYNNEI. This CDR3 has 14 residues. With 0 bases clipped from V and 4 bases from J, the junction kept 3 bases outside the gene matches.

The chain combines TRBV5-6 with TRBJ2-1; TRBD2 agrees at 11 bases. CDR3 length: 17 amino acids. Germline V gene data show CDR1 as SGHDT and CDR2 as YYEEEE. J lost 12 bases, V lost 4 bases, and 18 bases had no gene match. CDR3 sequence (DNA): TGTGCCAGCAGCCCTTGGCGGCTAGCGGGGGGACGGTCGGGGCAGTTCTTC. This translates into CASSPWRLAGGRSGQFF.

This clone showed up just a few times. V usage is TRBV20-1 and J usage is TRBJ1-2, with D perhaps matching TRBD1 (5 bases). Trimming took off 3 bases at V and 7 bases at J, with 9 bases between the two ends. There are 11 residues in the CDR3. Germline lookup yields CDR1 DFQATT and CDR2 SNEGSKA (reference sequence). This CDR3 is CSARGQVGYTF. The CDR3 coding sequence is TGCAGTGCTAGGGGGCAAGTTGGCTACACCTTC.

V gene TRBV13 combines with J gene TRBJ2-7; 16 bases align to TRBD2. Trimming at V came to 5 bases and at J to 6 bases, leaving 7 bases not matched to a gene. Looked up from germline, CDR1 is PRHDT and CDR2 is FYEKMQ (reference sequence). The CDR3 has 16 amino acids. The CDR3 region has the DNA TGTGCCAGCAGCCACGGGACTAGCGGGGGGGCCGTCGAGCAGTACTTC. Amino acids: CASSHGTSGGAVEQYF.

The chain employs TRBV6-1 and TRBJ2-7, with TRBD2 as a possible D gene (6 bases). The CDR3 is 14 amino acids. Germline assignment: CDR1 MNHNS and CDR2 SASEGT. Trimming took 1 base from V and 6 from J, leaving 13 bases between them. Here the CDR3 reads CASSEGARRGEQYF. The CDR3, as DNA: TGTGCCAGCAGTGAAGGGGCTCGGAGGGGCGAGCAGTACTTC.

The sample holds a few counts of this clone. J is TRBJ1-5 and V is TRBV4-1; D is undetermined. The CDR3 is made up of 13 amino acids. In germline, CDR1 is MGHRA, CDR2 YSYEKL. The V gene lost 1 base and the J gene lost 5 bases, with 6 bases spanning the gap. The CDR3 region has the DNA TGCGCCAGCAGCCAAGCCCCTTATCAGCCCCAGCATTTT. Translating gives CASSQAPYQPQHF.

This chain uses TRBV6-5 with TRBJ2-7; 7 nucleotides match TRBD1. The V gene end was trimmed by 7 bases and the J gene end by 3 bases; junction bases not matched to a gene: 12. The CDR3 covers 15 residues. CDR1 and CDR2 (germline): MNHEY, SVGAGI. For the CDR3, the DNA is TGTGCCAGCACCTTAAGGCAGGGACAGCACTACGAGCAGTACTTC. Encoded protein: CASTLRQGQHYEQYF.